This is a list of T cell receptor beta chains from one sample in a study of T-cell reconstitution after alpha-beta-depleted transplantation in children. From the PCR reads, TCRdb called clonotypes with MiXCR, one entry per CDR3 protein. The repertoire holds about 500,000 distinct CDR3 sequences, about 30% seen once, with around 2.5% in the top ten. Specimen: PBMCs from the stem cell graft donor, collected from the stem cell graft. Source of these receptors: a human donor who donated a stem cell graft to a child with aplastic anemia. CDR3s include the opening cysteine and the closing phenylalanine or tryptophan.

J gene	V gene	CDR3 protein
TRBJ2-7	TRBV5-1	CASSLEQGGYEQYF
TRBJ2-3	TRBV29-1	CSVVEIQSTDTQYF
TRBJ2-1	TRBV7-3	CASSLNRHNEQFF
TRBJ1-5	TRBV6-1	CASRRDRSQPQHF
TRBJ1-1	TRBV7-2	CASSLVQGQNTEAFF
TRBJ2-2	TRBV29-1	CSYKTGTTNTGELFF
TRBJ2-5	TRBV12-3/TRBV12-4	CASSSQRWGRETQYF
TRBJ2-5	TRBV20-1	CRPWGQNGETQYF
TRBJ1-5	TRBV12-3/TRBV12-4	CASRVDRGGSQPQHF
TRBJ1-4	TRBV28	CASGQGLFEKLFF
TRBJ1-5	TRBV27	CASRLTGRQPQHF
TRBJ2-7	TRBV19	CASSIYGRPSYEQYF
TRBJ2-7	TRBV28	CASSFSDRPKQYF
TRBJ2-1	TRBV20-1	CSARGREGQYNEQFF
TRBJ1-3	TRBV18	CASSPTVSSGNTIYF
TRBJ1-1	TRBV29-1	CSVAETLNTEAFF
TRBJ1-3	TRBV10-2	CASRQGLAGNTIYF
TRBJ2-5	TRBV7-9	CASSFPGLAGQETQYF
TRBJ1-1	TRBV12-3/TRBV12-4	CASRSFAKQGGTEAFF
TRBJ2-5	TRBV5-6	CASSLDSSGKETQYF
TRBJ2-5	TRBV20-1	CSAETGRLQETQYF
TRBJ2-3	TRBV27	CASGSHRDTQYF
TRBJ1-2	TRBV6-1	CASGEGTNYGYTF